This T cell receptor beta chain is from a study of human T cells and chemical hapten exposure. About the study: During the roughly 24-week study period, patients had diphenylcyclopropenone applied to the scalp every week. Variation in per-sample TCR yields came mainly from small pooled library volume differences. On the upper back, patch tests were applied with 0.01% DPC and read at 6 days. Study outcomes and limitations: With DPC sensitization, TCRs exceeding 1 in 1000 frequency showed no change.

This clonotype was picked up many times. Its antigen remains unknown. TCRdb redid the calling of the RACE reads with MiXCR, one entry per CDR3 protein. The data contain a few hundred thousand distinct CDR3 sequences, approximately 5.1% of them singletons. Time point specified: patch test 1, 2 weeks after DPC sensitization. Treatment given: therapeutic diphenylcyclopropenone sensitization with weekly scalp DPC. The CDR3 runs 15 residues. Germline CDR1 is MNHEY and CDR2 is SVGAGI. V dropped 5 bases and J dropped 2 bases, with 12 bases sitting between them. The sequencing used whole blood, collected in connection with sensitization to the hapten diphenylcyclopropenone (DPC). This TCR derives from a woman between 45 and 60 years old with alopecia areata. Some clones in this sample may be carry-over from other donors' samples. The chain couples TRBV6-5 to TRBJ2-2; D perhaps matches TRBD2 (5 bases). The CDR3 nucleotides read TGTGCCAGCAGTCTGCCCGAGGGTAACACCGGGGAGCTGTTTTTT. This gives the protein CASSLPEGNTGELFF.